This T cell receptor (beta chain) was retrieved from a study of T cells expressing NK-cell markers (dated by TCRdb to the early 2020s). A note on the overall study: Fewer than ten donors provided sorted CD3+CD56+NKG2C+, CD3+CD56+NKG2C- and CD3+CD56-NKG2C+ T-cell subsets, whose TCR beta-chain repertoires were profiled. Sequencing of the libraries produced 2 x 150 bp reads on Illumina HiSeq 2000/2500, MiSeq or NextSeq. All eight donors whose samples were sequenced were randomly selected healthy volunteers, three of them men and five women. Among the eight sequenced donors, only one was HCMV-seronegative, while the other seven were HCMV-seropositive. The paper's findings and limits, for the study overall: Whether the expanded NKG2C-expressing T cell clones were specific for HCMV antigens remained unclear. In more than five donors, the dominant CD3+CD56+NKG2C+ clonotypes were found to rank among the top 10 CD8+ clonotypes and to make up about 1.0-7.0% of CD8+ T cells. Those dominant clonotypes were again the most abundant among CD3+CD56-NKG2C+ cells in several donors, at about 28.3-60.1%.

To determine HCMV serostatus, a commercial ELISA kit was used to detect HCMV-specific IgG in serum. Peripheral blood mononuclear cells were isolated from blood by Ficoll density gradient centrifugation. Concerning this clonotype: Its antigen specificity is not known.

These reads were obtained on an Illumina HiSeq 2000. 5'RACE template switching, by which a universal primer site and unique molecular identifiers were added, was used to make TCR beta cDNA libraries. Priming for cDNA synthesis came from the TCR beta constant segment, and two successive PCR amplification steps followed. The original pipeline was this. MIGEC was used to demultiplex reads and group the reads by UMI, and MiTCR was used to assemble and quantify clonotypes. To exclude erroneous sequences, any TCR cDNA sequence not supported by at least two reads was discarded. Downstream repertoire analysis used the tcR package, and clonotypes were matched across fractions by CDR3 nucleotide sequence plus V segment. Antigen specificity was annotated against VDJdb with VDJmatch, allowing one amino acid substitution in CDR3. TCRdb reprocessed the reads and assigns one entry to each CDR3 protein sequence, leaving out DNA. These V and J calls rely on TCRdb rather than the paper's analysis. This sample's table lists 350,000 to 400,000 distinct CDR3 sequences. Of the sample, roughly a tenth is held by the ten largest clones.

Sequencing used blood T cells: a sorted CD56 or NKG2C T cell subset, CD4+ or CD8+ T cells, or bulk PBMC T cells (not recorded which). This receptor was identified in a woman between 50 and 59 years old in good health. Donor details come from another sample of the same person, matched by shared clones.

For the CDR3, the sequence is CASRREGQDTQYF. Recombination connected TRBV5-1 to TRBJ2-3; absent DNA, TCRdb's TRBD2 call cannot be checked. Taken from cysteine to phenylalanine, the CDR3 has 13 residues. DNA was not recorded. CDR1 and CDR2 are drawn from the germline V gene: SGHRS, YFSETQ.